A selection of T cell receptor beta chains follows, all from one sample in a study of blood T cell repertoires in COVID-19. The data were produced by immunoSEQ multiplex PCR, yet TCRdb's version contains in-frame clones alone and is incomplete. This repertoire shows 150,000 or so clones, about 90% found once; its top ten account for under 7.5%. Sequencing input: peripheral blood. These receptors all come from a man aged 80 or over with acute or convalescent COVID-19. The CDR3 runs from the conserved cysteine through the conserved F or W. Fields, in order: clone size, J gene, D gene, V gene, CDR3 protein, CDR3 DNA. D genes are given only for firm matches. Size is stated for part of the rows, as once, few or many counts, or as a class when the clone is expanded.

NA TRBJ1-6 NA TRBV5-4 CASTDGGGLYNSPLHF TGTGCCAGCACCGACGGGGGGGGTCTTTATAATTCACCCCTCCACTTT
NA TRBJ2-7 NA TRBV6-6 CASKTSTVAYEQYF TGTGCCAGCAAAACCTCCACAGTCGCCTACGAGCAGTACTTC
NA TRBJ1-1 NA TRBV2 CASSDRVATEAFF TGTGCCAGCAGTGACAGGGTAGCCACTGAAGCTTTCTTT
NA TRBJ1-1 TRBD1 TRBV19 CASSPGPRTGGCLF TGTGCCAGTAGTCCAGGGCCCCGGACAGGGGGCTGTTTGTTT
NA TRBJ2-7 TRBD1 TRBV5-1 CASSVGTGGVEQYF TGCGCCAGCAGCGTGGGGACAGGGGGGGTCGAGCAGTACTTC
NA TRBJ1-6 TRBD1 TRBV2 CASTRGQANLSPLHF TGTGCCAGCACCCGGGGACAGGCGAACCTCTCACCCCTCCACTTT
once TRBJ1-4 NA TRBV14 CASSQERDFGEKLFF TGTGCCAGCAGCCAAGAAAGAGATTTCGGGGAAAAACTGTTTTTT
few TRBJ1-5 NA TRBV12-3/TRBV12-4 CASSLRSNQPQHF TGTGCCAGCAGTTTGAGGAGCAATCAGCCCCAGCATTTT
NA TRBJ2-1 TRBD2 TRBV23-1 CAPPSRGGATNEQFF TGCGCCCCCCCCAGCCGGGGGGGGGCCACCAATGAGCAGTTCTTC
once TRBJ2-2 NA TRBV28 CASSPDYSNTGELFF TGTGCCAGCAGCCCAGACTATTCGAACACCGGGGAGCTGTTTTTT
NA TRBJ1-4 TRBD1 TRBV7-9 CASSSGQGYTNEKLFF TGTGCCAGCAGCTCGGGACAGGGGTATACTAATGAAAAACTGTTTTTT
NA TRBJ1-2 NA TRBV4-1 CASSQDSVSYYGYTF TGCGCCAGCAGCCAAGATTCCGTCAGTTACTATGGCTACACCTTC
NA TRBJ2-3 NA TRBV19 CASSSGTDTQYF TGTGCCAGTAGTTCCGGTACAGATACGCAGTATTTT
NA TRBJ1-5 NA TRBV21-1 CATVRDRVIKGNQPQHF TGTGCCACGGTACGGGACAGGGTGATAAAAGGCAATCAGCCCCAGCATTTT
NA TRBJ2-5 NA TRBV27 CASSLSPGETQYF TGTGCCAGCAGTTTATCTCCGGGAGAGACCCAGTACTTC
few TRBJ2-1 NA TRBV12-3/TRBV12-4 CASSSLQGNEQFF TGTGCCAGCAGTTCCCTTCAGGGAAATGAGCAGTTCTTC
NA TRBJ2-3 NA TRBV9 CASSALTDTQYF TGTGCCAGCAGCGCACTTACAGATACGCAGTATTTT